The clone carrying this T cell receptor (beta chain) appeared a few times. The data belong to a study of blood T cell repertoires in COVID-19. Study details: Spain, Italy and the United States supplied samples that represented acute and convalescent COVID-19. T cells, B-cell-depleted T cells, or PBMCs provided the cDNA or gDNA that served as material.

Germline lookup yields CDR1 MNHEY and CDR2 SVGAGI. V lost 8 bases and J 5 bases, leaving 13 bases between the germline ends. The CDR3 sequence is 13 residues long. Per the original data handling: Using reference gene primer amplification, nucleated cell counts were estimated. The table came from immunoSEQ multiplex PCR; TCRdb's copy has only in-frame clones and leaves some out. V, J and clone size were drawn from that table, and D and trimming were deduced from the DNA. The sample has about 160,000 clones; about three quarters are singletons. The TCR sequence derives from a man between 65 and 85 years old with acute or convalescent COVID-19. The sample consisted of peripheral blood. V is TRBV6-5 and J is TRBJ1-5; D is unresolved. As DNA, the CDR3 is TGTGCCAGCTCAGTTGGCGGCCATCAGCCCCAGCATTTT. Protein: CASSVGGHQPQHF.